The T cell receptor (beta chain) under discussion was sequenced for a study of T cells expressing NK-cell markers. TCRdb reanalyzed the 5' RACE reads, giving one entry per CDR3 protein sequence and no DNA. This listing includes some 410,000 distinct CDR3 sequences. The CDR3 spans 14 residues. The TCR was taken from a woman aged 18 to 75 in good health. Sample: blood T cells: a sorted CD56 or NKG2C T cell subset, CD4+ or CD8+ T cells, or bulk PBMC T cells (not recorded which). The chain carries TRBV12-3 or TRBV12-4 and TRBJ2-3; checking the TCRdb D call of TRBD2 is not possible without DNA. The CDR3: CASSQSLNTDTQYF.